Following are 21 T cell receptor beta chains from one sample sequenced in a study of identical twins. TCRdb re-analysed the 5' RACE reads in MiXCR, keeping a single row per CDR3 protein. The table lists about 900,000 distinct CDR3 sequences, roughly an eighth of them singletons. The same data also went into a second study, on yellow fever vaccine responses in identical twins.

The specimen was PBMCs. The receptors originated from a woman between 18 and 29 years old in good health.

This clonotype was seen at least ten times. This chain uses TRBV27 with TRBJ2-1, with 8 bases identical to TRBD2. This CDR3 region has 17 residues. Germline V gene sequence: CDR1 MNHEY, CDR2 SMNVEV (reference sequence). The V and J ends lost 2 bases and 0 bases, in that order; junction bases with no gene match: 6. The CDR3 is CASSLLASGSSYNEQFF. The DNA for the CDR3 is TGTGCCAGCAGTTTACTGGCAAGCGGGAGCTCCTACAATGAGCAGTTCTTC.

The chain links TRBV18 to TRBJ2-3; possibly TRBD2 for D (5 bases). The CDR3 length is 14 residues. Trimming stripped 3 bases from V and 1 base from J, with 8 bases between. CDR1 and CDR2 from the germline V gene are KGHSH and LQKENI. The chain's CDR3 is CASSPQEGTDTQYF. The DNA for the CDR3 is TGTGCCAGCTCACCTCAGGAGGGCACAGATACGCAGTATTTT. Using reference TRBV18 and TRBJ2-3 for the parts outside the CDR3, the full variable domain is NAGVMQNPRHLVRRRGQEARLRCSPMKGHSHVYWYRQLPEEGLKFMVYLQKENIIDESGMPKERFSAEFPKEGPSILRIQQVVRGDSAAYFCASSPQEGTDTQYFGPGTRLTVL.

As to this clonotype: Mismatch with germline at one junction end may stem from a read error. The genes are TRBV12-3 or TRBV12-4 and TRBJ2-7; unclear D gene. The CDR3 has 14 residues. The CDR3 loop reads CASSFGDRSSEQYF. As DNA, the CDR3 is TGTGCCAGCAGTTTCGGCGACCGTTCCTCCGAGCAGTACTTC.

This clonotype was seen ten or more times. The chain combines TRBV12-3 or TRBV12-4 with TRBJ2-2; D is possibly TRBD2 (6 bases). The CDR3 totals 15 residues. V lost 0 bases to trimming and J lost 1 base, with 6 bases between them. DNA for the CDR3: TGTGCCAGCAGTTTAGCGGGGGGGAACACCGGGGAGCTGTTTTTT. Translating gives CASSLAGGNTGELFF.

This rearrangement joins TRBV4-2 to TRBJ2-1, with 8 positions matching TRBD2. CDR1 and CDR2 (germline): LGHNA, YNFKEQ. The V and J ends lost 0 bases and 0 bases, in that order; junction bases with no gene match: 4. The CDR3 contains 17 residues. The CDR3 here is CASSQDLAGSSYNEQFF. Written as DNA, the CDR3 is TGTGCCAGCAGCCAAGATCTAGCGGGTAGCTCCTACAATGAGCAGTTCTTC.

The CDR3 here is CASSVGWETDTQYF. CDR3 coding DNA: TGCGCCAGCAGCGTCGGATGGGAGACAGATACGCAGTATTTT. This sequence joins TRBV5-1 and TRBJ2-3; weak D call: TRBD2 (5 bases). V was clipped by 4 bases and J by 3 bases, with 12 bases between them. Per germline, CDR1 SGHRS and CDR2 YFSETQ. This CDR3 is built from 14 residues.

This clonotype showed up just a few times. The chain carries TRBV20-1 and TRBJ2-1; D might be TRBD1 or TRBD2, each matching 5 bases. The ends were cut back, 4 bases at V and 9 bases at J, with 10 bases in the middle. The CDR3 spans 11 residues. Germline V lookup: CDR1 DFQATT, CDR2 SNEGSKA (reference sequence). The CDR3 DNA is TGCAGTGCTACCCGGGGCAGTGAGCAGTTCTTC. Translating gives CSATRGSEQFF.

This clonotype appeared many times. The J gene is TRBJ2-1, the V gene TRBV5-1; the D gene is possibly TRBD1 (6 bases). This CDR3 contains 16 residues. The germline CDR1 and CDR2 sequences are SGHRS and YFSETQ. Trimming shortened V by 0 bases and J by 2 bases, and 12 bases separated the two germline ends. DNA of the CDR3: TGCGCCAGCAGCTTGGGTACAGGGTGGACCTACAATGAGCAGTTCTTC. The encoded protein is CASSLGTGWTYNEQFF.

This clonotype occurred a few times. The V call is TRBV4-2, the J call TRBJ1-6; TRBD1 agrees at 7 bases. The junction had 2 bases not matched to a gene; V was cut back by 3 bases and J by 6 bases. CDR3 size: 14 residues. Germline V gene sequence: CDR1 LGHNA, CDR2 YNFKEQ. The CDR3 DNA reads as TGTGCCAGCAGCCACGGGACAGCTAATTCACCCCTCCACTTT. Its translation: CASSHGTANSPLHF.

This chain connects TRBV7-9 to TRBJ1-1, with 11 bases that match TRBD1. With 5 bases clipped from V and 6 bases from J, the junction kept 5 bases outside the gene matches. The CDR3 extends over 14 amino acids. The germline V gene has CDR1 SEHNR and CDR2 FQNEAQ (reference sequence). Written as DNA, the CDR3 is TGTGCCAGCAGCCGAGGACAGGGGGCGGCTGAAGCTTTCTTT. It is translated as CASSRGQGAAEAFF.

The gene calls are TRBV4-1 and TRBJ1-4, with D possibly TRBD1 on 6 matching bases. From germline, CDR1 is MGHRA and CDR2 YSYEKL. Trimming removed 3 bases from V and 4 bases from J, with 12 bases in between. This CDR3 is built from 15 residues. CDR3 nucleotide sequence: TGCGCCAGCAGCCAGCACGGACAGATTAATGAAAAACTGTTTTTT. This gives the protein CASSQHGQINEKLFF.

The V gene is TRBV5-1, the J gene TRBJ2-2; 9 bases line up with TRBD1. V lost 4 bases, J lost 0 bases, and 7 bases stayed unmatched. The CDR3 contains 17 residues. Germline V gene data show CDR1 as SGHRS and CDR2 as YFSETQ. CDR3 coding DNA: TGCGCCAGCAGCACCTCGAGGACAGGGGCGAACACCGGGGAGCTGTTTTTT. Its translation: CASSTSRTGANTGELFF. The whole variable domain, filled in from reference TRBV5-1 and TRBJ2-2, reads KAGVTQTPRYLIKTRGQQVTLSCSPISGHRSVSWYQQTPGQGLQFLFEYFSETQRNKGNFPGRFSGRQFSNSRSEMNVSTLELGDSALYLCASSTSRTGANTGELFFGEGSRLTVL.

This clonotype has just a few counts. CDR3 sequence reads: CASSLASGTGDNEQFF. The CDR3 DNA is TGCGCCAGCAGCTTGGCTAGCGGGACAGGGGACAATGAGCAGTTCTTC. The chain joins TRBV5-1 to TRBJ2-1; a weak D match, TRBD1 (10 bases). The CDR3 loop spans 16 amino acids. V lost 0 bases and J lost 5, with 15 bases in between. Germline loops: CDR1 SGHRS, CDR2 YFSETQ.

The chain links TRBV6-1 to TRBJ1-5; 8 nucleotides match TRBD1. This CDR3 spans 14 amino acids. V gave up 4 bases and J gave up 3 bases; unmatched junction bases: 2. Germline V gives CDR1 MNHNS, CDR2 SASEGT. CDR3 nucleotide sequence: TGTGCCAGCAGTGCACAGGGGGACAATCAGCCCCAGCATTTT. It specifies CASSAQGDNQPQHF.

In its sample, this clonotype was seen a few times. This sequence joins TRBV5-1 and TRBJ2-6; weak D call: TRBD1 (6 bases). The germline V and J ends were trimmed by 6 bases and 2 bases, with 15 bases remaining between them. The length of the CDR3 is 16 residues. Germline V gene lookup returns CDR1 SGHRS and CDR2 YFSETQ. In DNA form, the CDR3 reads TGCGCCAGCAACCTCCCGGACAGTGCTGGGGCCAACGTCCTGACTTTC. As protein: CASNLPDSAGANVLTF.

Only a few counts were recorded for this clonotype. J is TRBJ1-1 and V is TRBV6-1, with 9 bases aligning to TRBD1. Germline CDR1 reads MNHNS; CDR2 reads SASEGT. Unmatched junction bases numbered 4, after V lost 6 bases and J lost 2 bases. This CDR3 is built from 14 residues. The CDR3 sequence: CASRDRGRNTEAFF. CDR3 nucleotides: TGTGCCAGCAGGGACAGGGGTCGTAACACTGAAGCTTTCTTT.

This clonotype was counted a few times. The chain couples TRBV10-2 to TRBJ2-1; no firm D call. Trimming took 7 bases from V and 0 from J, leaving 10 bases between them. CDR1 WSHSY and CDR2 SAAADI come from the germline V gene. CDR3 length: 14 amino acids. Written as DNA, the CDR3 is TGCGCCAGCATGGACCCTTTCTCCTACAATGAGCAGTTCTTC. It encodes CASMDPFSYNEQFF.

This chain links TRBV5-1 with TRBJ1-3, with D unresolved. Trimming removed 3 bases from V and 3 bases from J, with 13 bases in between. Germline lookup yields CDR1 SGHRS and CDR2 YFSETQ. The CDR3 spans 15 residues. In nucleotides, the CDR3 is TGCGCCAGCAGCTCGGTCGCCCGGGGTGGAAACACCATATATTTT. Residues: CASSSVARGGNTIYF.

The V gene is TRBV20-1, the J gene TRBJ2-6, with no clear D. The CDR3 consists of 13 residues. Germline loops: CDR1 DFQATT, CDR2 SNEGSKA (reference sequence). The ends were cut back, 1 base at V and 2 bases at J, with 3 bases in the middle. The CDR3, as DNA: TGCAGTGCTAGAGCACCTGGGGCCAACGTCCTGACTTTC. Protein sequence: CSARAPGANVLTF.

This clonotype showed up just a few times. The V and J genes are TRBV2 and TRBJ2-3; possible D gene TRBD2, 6 bases. Trimming pared 6 bases from V and 4 bases from J, leaving 11 bases between. Germline V gene sequence: CDR1 SNHLY, CDR2 FYNNEI. The CDR3 has 13 amino acids. The DNA for the CDR3 is TGTGCCAGCAGGGAGTTAGCGGCAGATACGCAGTATTTT. Protein: CASRELAADTQYF. The complete variable domain, with remaining parts taken from reference TRBV2 and TRBJ2-3, reads EPEVTQTPSHQVTQMGQEVILRCVPISNHLYFYWYRQILGQKVEFLVSFYNNEISEKSEIFDDQFSVERPDGSNFTLKIRSTKLEDSAMYFCASRELAADTQYFGPGTRLTVL.

The J gene is TRBJ2-3, the V gene TRBV20-1, with 10 bases identical to TRBD2. V trimming: 1 base; J trimming: 9 bases; junction bases outside the gene matches: 7. The CDR3 is 14 residues long. CDR1 and CDR2 from the germline V gene are DFQATT and SNEGSKA (reference sequence). The CDR3 is CSARVVAGGGTQYF. CDR3 coding DNA: TGCAGTGCTAGAGTGGTAGCGGGGGGTGGCACGCAGTATTTT.